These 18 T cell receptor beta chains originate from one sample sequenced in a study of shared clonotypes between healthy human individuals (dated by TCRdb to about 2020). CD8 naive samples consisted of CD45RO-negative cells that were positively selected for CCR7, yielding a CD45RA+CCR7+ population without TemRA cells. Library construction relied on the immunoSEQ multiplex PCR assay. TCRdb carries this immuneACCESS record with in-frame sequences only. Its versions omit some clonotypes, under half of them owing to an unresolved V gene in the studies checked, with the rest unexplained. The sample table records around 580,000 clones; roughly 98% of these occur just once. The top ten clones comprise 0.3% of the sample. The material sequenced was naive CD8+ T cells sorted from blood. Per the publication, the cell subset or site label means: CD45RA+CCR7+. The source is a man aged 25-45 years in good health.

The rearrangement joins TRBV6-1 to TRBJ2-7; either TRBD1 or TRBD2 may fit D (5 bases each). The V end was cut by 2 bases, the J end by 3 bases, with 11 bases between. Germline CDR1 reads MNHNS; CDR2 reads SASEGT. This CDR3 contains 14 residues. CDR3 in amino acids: CASSEFWGIYEQYF. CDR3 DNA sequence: TGTGCCAGCAGTGAATTTTGGGGGATCTACGAGCAGTACTTC.

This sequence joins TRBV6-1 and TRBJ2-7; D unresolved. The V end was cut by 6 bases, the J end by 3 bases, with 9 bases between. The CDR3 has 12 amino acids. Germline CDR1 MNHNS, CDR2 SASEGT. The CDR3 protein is CASRPTRYEQYF. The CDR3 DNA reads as TGTGCCAGCAGACCGACACGCTACGAGCAGTACTTC.

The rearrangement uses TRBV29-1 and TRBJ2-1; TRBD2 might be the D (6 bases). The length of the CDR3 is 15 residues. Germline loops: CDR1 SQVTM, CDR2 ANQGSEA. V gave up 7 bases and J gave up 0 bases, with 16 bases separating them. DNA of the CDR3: TGCAGCGCCGAAGGAGGGCCTTCCTCCTACAATGAGCAGTTCTTC. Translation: CSAEGGPSSYNEQFF.

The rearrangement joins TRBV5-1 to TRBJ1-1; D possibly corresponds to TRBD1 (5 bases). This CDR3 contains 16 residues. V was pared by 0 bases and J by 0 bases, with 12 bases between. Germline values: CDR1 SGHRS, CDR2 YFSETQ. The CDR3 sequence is CASSLAPGRMNTEAFF. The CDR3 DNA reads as TGCGCCAGCAGCTTGGCCCCAGGGAGAATGAACACTGAAGCTTTCTTT.

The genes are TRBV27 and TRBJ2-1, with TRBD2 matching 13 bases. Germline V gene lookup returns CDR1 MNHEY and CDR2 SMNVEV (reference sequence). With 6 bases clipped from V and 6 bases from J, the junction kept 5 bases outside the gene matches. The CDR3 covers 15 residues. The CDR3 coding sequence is TGTGCCAGCAGCAACGGACTAGCGGGAGCCAATGAGCAGTTCTTC. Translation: CASSNGLAGANEQFF.

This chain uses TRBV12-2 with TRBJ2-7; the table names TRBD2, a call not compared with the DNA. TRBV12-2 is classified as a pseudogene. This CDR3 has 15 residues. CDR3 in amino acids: CASRLNGGQVHEQYF. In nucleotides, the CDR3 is TGTGCAAGTCGCTTAAACGGGGGGCAGGTCCACGAGCAGTACTTC.

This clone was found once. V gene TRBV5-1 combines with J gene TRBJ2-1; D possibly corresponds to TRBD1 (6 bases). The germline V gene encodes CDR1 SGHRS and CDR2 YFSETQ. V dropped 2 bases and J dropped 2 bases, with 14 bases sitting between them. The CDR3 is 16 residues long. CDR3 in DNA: TGCGCCAGCAGCTTCCTCGGGCAGGGGCCCTACAATGAGCAGTTCTTC. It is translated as CASSFLGQGPYNEQFF.

As DNA, the CDR3 is TGTGCCATCAGTGAGGCCGGGACAGAGCAGTACTTC. It encodes CAISEAGTEQYF. V usage is TRBV10-3 and J usage is TRBJ2-7; the D gene is possibly TRBD1 (6 bases). With 2 bases removed from V and 7 bases from J, the gap between germline ends came to 9 bases. Germline CDR1 reads ENHRY; CDR2 reads SYGVKD. The CDR3 runs to 12 residues.

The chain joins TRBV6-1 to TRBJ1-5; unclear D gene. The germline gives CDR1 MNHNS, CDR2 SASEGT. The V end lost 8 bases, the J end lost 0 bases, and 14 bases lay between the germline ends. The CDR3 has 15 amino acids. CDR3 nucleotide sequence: TGTGCCAGCTTGGTGCTGGAGGATAGCAATCAGCCCCAGCATTTT. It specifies CASLVLEDSNQPQHF.

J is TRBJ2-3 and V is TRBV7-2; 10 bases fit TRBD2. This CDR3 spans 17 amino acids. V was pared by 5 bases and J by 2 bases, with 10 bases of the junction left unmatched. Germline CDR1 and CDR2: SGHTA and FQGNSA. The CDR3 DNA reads TGTGCCAGCAGCCGAAGCGGGAGGGGATCCTACACAGATACGCAGTATTTT. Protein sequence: CASSRSGRGSYTDTQYF.

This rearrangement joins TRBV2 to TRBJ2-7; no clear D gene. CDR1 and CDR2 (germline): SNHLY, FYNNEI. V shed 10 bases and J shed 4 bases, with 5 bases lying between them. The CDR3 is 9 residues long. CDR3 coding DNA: TGTGCCATCAATTACGAGCAGTACTTC. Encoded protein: CAINYEQYF.

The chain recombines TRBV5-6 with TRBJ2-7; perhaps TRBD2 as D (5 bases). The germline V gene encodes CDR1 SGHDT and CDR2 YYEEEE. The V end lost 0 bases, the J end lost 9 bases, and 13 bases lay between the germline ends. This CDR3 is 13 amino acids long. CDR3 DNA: TGTGCCAGCAGCTTGGGGCACCCTAGCCGGCAGTACTTC. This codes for CASSLGHPSRQYF.

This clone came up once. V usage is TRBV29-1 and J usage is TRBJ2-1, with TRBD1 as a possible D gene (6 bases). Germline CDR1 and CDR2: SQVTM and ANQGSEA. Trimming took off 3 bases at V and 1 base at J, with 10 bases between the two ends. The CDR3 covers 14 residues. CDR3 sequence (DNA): TGCAGCGTTGAGGACAGAAATTCCTACAATGAGCAGTTCTTC. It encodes CSVEDRNSYNEQFF.

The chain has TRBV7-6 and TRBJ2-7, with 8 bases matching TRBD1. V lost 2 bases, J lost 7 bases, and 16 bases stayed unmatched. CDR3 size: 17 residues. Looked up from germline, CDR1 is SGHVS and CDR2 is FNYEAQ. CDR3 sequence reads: CASSLPEWAGGTGEQYF. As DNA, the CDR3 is TGTGCCAGCAGCTTACCAGAATGGGCAGGGGGCACGGGGGAGCAGTACTTC.

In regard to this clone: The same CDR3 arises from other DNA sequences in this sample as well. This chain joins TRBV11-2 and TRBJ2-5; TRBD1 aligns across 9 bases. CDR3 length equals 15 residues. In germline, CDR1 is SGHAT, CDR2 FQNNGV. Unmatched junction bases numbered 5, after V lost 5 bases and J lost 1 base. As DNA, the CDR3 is TGTGCCAGCAGCCTCCGGGACAGGGTCCAAGAGACCCAGTACTTC. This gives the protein CASSLRDRVQETQYF.

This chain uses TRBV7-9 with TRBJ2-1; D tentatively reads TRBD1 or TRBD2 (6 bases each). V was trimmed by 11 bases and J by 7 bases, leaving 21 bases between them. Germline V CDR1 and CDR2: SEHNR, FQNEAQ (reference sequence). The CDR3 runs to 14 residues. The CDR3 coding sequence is TGTGCCTCACACGGAGGGGGTTTTCATAATGAGCAGTTCTTC. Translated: CASHGGGFHNEQFF.

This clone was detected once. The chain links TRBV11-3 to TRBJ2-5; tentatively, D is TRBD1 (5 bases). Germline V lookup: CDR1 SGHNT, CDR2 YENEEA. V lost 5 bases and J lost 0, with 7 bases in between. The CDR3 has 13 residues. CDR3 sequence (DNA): TGTGCCAGCAGCCACAGGAACCAAGAGACCCAGTACTTC. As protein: CASSHRNQETQYF.

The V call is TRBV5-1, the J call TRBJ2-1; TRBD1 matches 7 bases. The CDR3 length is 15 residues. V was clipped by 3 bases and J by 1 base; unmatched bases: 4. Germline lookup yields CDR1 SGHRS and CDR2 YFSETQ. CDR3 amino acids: CASSWAGGSYNEQFF. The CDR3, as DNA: TGCGCCAGCAGCTGGGCAGGGGGATCCTACAATGAGCAGTTCTTC.